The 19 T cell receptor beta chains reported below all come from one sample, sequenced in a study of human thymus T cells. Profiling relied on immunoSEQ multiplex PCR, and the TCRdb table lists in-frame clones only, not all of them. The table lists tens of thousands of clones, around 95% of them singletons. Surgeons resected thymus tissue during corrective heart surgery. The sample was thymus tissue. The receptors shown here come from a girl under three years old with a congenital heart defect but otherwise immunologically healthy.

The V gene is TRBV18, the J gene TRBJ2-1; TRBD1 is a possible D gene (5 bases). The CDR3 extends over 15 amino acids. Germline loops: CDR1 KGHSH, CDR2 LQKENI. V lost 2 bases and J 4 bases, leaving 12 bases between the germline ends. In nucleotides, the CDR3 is TGTGCCAGCTCACCAGGACACCTTCCATACAATGAGCAGTTCTTC. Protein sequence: CASSPGHLPYNEQFF.

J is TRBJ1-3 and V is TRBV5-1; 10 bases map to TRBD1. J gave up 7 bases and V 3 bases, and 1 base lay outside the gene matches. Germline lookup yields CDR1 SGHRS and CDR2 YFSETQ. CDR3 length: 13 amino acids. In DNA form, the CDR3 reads TGCGCCAGCAGCTCGGGACAGGGGAACACCATATATTTT. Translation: CASSSGQGNTIYF.

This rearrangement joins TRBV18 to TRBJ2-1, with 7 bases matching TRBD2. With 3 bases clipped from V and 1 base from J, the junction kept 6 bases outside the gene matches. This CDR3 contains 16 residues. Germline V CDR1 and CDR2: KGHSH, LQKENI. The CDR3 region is CASSPQLAVSYNEQFF. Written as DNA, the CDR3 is TGTGCCAGCTCACCCCAGCTAGCGGTTTCCTACAATGAGCAGTTCTTC.

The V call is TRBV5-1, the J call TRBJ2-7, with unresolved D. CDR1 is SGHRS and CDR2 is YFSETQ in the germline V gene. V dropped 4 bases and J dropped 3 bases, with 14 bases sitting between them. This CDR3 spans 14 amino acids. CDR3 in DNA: TGCGCCAGCAGCGTAGGGCGGATAGACTACGAGCAGTACTTC. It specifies CASSVGRIDYEQYF. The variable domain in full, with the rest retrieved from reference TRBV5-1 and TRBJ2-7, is KAGVTQTPRYLIKTRGQQVTLSCSPISGHRSVSWYQQTPGQGLQFLFEYFSETQRNKGNFPGRFSGRQFSNSRSEMNVSTLELGDSALYLCASSVGRIDYEQYFGPGTRLTVT.

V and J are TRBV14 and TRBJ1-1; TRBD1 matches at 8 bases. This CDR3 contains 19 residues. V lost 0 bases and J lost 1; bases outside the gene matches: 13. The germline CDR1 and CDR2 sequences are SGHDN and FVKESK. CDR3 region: CASSQDSARGRVGNTEAFF. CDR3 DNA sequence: TGTGCCAGCAGCCAAGACTCGGCCAGGGGGCGCGTTGGGAACACTGAAGCTTTCTTT.

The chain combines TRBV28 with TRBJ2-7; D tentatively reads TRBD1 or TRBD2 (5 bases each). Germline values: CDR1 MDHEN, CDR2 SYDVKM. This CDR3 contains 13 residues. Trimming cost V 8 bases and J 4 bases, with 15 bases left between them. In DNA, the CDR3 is TGTGCCAGCCGGGGACCCCCATTTTACGAGCAGTACTTC. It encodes CASRGPPFYEQYF. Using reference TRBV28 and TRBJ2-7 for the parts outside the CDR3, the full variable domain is DVKVTQSSRYLVKRTGEKVFLECVQDMDHENMFWYRQDPGLGLRLIYFSYDVKMKEKGDIPEGYSVSREKKERFSLILESASTNQTSMYLCASRGPPFYEQYFGPGTRLTVT.

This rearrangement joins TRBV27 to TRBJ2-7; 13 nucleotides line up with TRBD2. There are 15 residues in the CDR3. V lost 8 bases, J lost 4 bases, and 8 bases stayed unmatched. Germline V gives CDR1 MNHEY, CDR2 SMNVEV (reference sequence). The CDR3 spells CASGTSGTGGYEQYF. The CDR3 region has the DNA TGTGCCAGCGGGACTAGCGGGACTGGGGGTTACGAGCAGTACTTC.

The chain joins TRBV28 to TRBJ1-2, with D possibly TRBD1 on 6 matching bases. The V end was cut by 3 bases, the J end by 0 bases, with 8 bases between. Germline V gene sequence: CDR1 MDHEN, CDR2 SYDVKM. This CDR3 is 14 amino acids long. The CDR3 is CASSLGAANYGYTF. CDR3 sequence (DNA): TGTGCCAGCAGTTTGGGGGCAGCTAACTATGGCTACACCTTC.

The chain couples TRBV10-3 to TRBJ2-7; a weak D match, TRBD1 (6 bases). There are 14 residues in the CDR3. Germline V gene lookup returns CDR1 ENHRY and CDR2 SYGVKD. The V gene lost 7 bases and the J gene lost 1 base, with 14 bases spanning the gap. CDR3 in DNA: TGTGCCATCATGAGGGCCCAGGGGTCCTACGAGCAGTACTTC. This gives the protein CAIMRAQGSYEQYF.

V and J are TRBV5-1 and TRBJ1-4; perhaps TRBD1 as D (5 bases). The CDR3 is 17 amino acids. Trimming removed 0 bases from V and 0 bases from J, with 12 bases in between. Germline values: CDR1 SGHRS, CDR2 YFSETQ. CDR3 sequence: CASSLEGRRSTNEKLFF. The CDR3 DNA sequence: TGCGCCAGCAGCTTGGAGGGACGGAGGTCAACTAATGAAAAACTGTTTTTT.

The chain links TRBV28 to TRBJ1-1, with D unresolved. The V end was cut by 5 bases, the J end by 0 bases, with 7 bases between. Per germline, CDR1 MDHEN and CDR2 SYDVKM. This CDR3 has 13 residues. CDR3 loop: CASSPSMNTEAFF. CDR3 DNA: TGTGCCAGCAGTCCTTCGATGAACACTGAAGCTTTCTTT.

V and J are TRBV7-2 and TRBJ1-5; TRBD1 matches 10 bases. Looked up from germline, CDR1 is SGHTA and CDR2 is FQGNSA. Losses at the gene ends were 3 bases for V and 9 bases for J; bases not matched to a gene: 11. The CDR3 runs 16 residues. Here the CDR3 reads CASSFTGTGVQGPQHF. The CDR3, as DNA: TGTGCCAGCAGCTTCACCGGGACAGGGGTTCAGGGGCCCCAGCATTTT. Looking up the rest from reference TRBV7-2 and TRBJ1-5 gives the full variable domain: GAGVSQSPSNKVTEKGKDVELRCDPISGHTALYWYRQSLGQGLEFLIYFQGNSAPDKSGLPSDRFSAERTGGSVSTLTIQRTQQEDSAVYLCASSFTGTGVQGPQHFGDGTRLSIL.

CDR3 protein: CASSYSAALGTQYF. The CDR3 DNA is TGTGCCAGCAGTTACTCGGCCGCTCTTGGGACCCAGTACTTC. The V call is TRBV6-5, the J call TRBJ2-5; unclear D gene. Germline CDR1 MNHEY, CDR2 SVGAGI. Trimming cost V 0 bases and J 7 bases, with 12 bases left between them. This CDR3 is built from 14 residues.

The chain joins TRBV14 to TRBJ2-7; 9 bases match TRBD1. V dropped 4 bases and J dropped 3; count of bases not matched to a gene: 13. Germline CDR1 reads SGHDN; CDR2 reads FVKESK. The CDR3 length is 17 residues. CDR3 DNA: TGTGCCAGCAGCCCCCATGAGATCGGGACAGGGTACTACGAGCAGTACTTC. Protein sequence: CASSPHEIGTGYYEQYF. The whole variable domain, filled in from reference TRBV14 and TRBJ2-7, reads EAGVTQFPSHSVIEKGQTVTLRCDPISGHDNLYWYRRVMGKEIKFLLHFVKESKQDESGMPNNRFLAERTGGTYSTLKVQPAELEDSGVYFCASSPHEIGTGYYEQYFGPGTRLTVT.

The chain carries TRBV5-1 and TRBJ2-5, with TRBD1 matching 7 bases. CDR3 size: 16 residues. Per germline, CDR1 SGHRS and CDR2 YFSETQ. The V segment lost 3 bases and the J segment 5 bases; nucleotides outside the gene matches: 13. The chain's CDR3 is CASSSSSKGARETQYF. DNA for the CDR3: TGCGCCAGCAGCTCCTCAAGTAAGGGGGCAAGGGAGACCCAGTACTTC. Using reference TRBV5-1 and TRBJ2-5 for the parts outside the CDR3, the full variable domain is KAGVTQTPRYLIKTRGQQVTLSCSPISGHRSVSWYQQTPGQGLQFLFEYFSETQRNKGNFPGRFSGRQFSNSRSEMNVSTLELGDSALYLCASSSSSKGARETQYFGPGTRLLVL.

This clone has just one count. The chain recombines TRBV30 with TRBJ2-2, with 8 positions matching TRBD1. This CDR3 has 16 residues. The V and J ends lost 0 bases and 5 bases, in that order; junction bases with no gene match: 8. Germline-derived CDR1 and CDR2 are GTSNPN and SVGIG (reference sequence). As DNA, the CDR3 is TGTGCCTGGAGTGTGTCTGGACAGGGAGGAACCGGGGAGCTGTTTTTT. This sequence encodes CAWSVSGQGGTGELFF.

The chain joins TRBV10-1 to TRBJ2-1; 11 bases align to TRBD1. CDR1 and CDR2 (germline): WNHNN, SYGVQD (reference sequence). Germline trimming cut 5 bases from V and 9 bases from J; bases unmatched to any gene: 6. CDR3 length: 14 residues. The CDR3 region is CASSRDRGRGEQFF. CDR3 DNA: TGCGCCAGCAGTCGGGACAGGGGGAGGGGTGAGCAGTTCTTC.

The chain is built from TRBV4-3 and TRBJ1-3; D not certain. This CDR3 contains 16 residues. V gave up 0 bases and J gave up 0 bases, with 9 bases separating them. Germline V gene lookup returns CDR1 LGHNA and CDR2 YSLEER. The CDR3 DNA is TGCGCCAGCAGCCAAGATCGGACGAGCTCTGGAAACACCATATATTTT. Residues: CASSQDRTSSGNTIYF.

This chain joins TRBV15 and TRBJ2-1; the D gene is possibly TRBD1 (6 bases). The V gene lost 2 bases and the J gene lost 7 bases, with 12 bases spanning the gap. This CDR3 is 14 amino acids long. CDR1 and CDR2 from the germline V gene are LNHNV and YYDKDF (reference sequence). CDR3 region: CATSRKYRANEQFF. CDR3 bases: TGTGCCACCAGCAGAAAGTACAGGGCGAATGAGCAGTTCTTC.